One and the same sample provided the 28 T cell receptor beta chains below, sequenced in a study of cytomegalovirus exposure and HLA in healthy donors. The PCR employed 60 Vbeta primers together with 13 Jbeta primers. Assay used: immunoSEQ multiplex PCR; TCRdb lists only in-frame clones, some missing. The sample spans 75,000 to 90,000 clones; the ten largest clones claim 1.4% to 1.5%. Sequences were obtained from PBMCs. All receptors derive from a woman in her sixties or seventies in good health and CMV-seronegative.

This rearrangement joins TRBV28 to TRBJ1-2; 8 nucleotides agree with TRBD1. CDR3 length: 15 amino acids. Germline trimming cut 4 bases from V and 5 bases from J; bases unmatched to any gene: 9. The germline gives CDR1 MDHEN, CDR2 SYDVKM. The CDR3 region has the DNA TGTGCCAGCAGTTCTGCCACAGGGGGATTTTATGGCTACACCTTC. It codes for CASSSATGGFYGYTF.

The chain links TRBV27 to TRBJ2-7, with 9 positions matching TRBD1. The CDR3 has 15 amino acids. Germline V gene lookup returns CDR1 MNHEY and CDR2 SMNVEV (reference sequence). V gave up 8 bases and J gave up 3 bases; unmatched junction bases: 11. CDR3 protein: CASSTQGASFYEQYF. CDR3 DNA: TGTGCCAGCTCAACACAGGGGGCAAGTTTCTACGAGCAGTACTTC.

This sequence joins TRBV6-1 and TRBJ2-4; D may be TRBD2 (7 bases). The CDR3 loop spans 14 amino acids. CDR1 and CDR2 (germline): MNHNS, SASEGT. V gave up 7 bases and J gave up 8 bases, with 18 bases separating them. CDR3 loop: CASTGGGASDIQYF. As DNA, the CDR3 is TGTGCCAGCACTGGGGGGGGCGCTTCGGACATTCAGTACTTC.

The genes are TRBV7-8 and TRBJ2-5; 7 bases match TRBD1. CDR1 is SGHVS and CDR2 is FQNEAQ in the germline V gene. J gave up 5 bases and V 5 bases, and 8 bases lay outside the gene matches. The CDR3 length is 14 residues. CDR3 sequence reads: CASSLQTGWETQYF. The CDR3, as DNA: TGTGCCAGCAGCCTGCAGACAGGGTGGGAGACCCAGTACTTC.

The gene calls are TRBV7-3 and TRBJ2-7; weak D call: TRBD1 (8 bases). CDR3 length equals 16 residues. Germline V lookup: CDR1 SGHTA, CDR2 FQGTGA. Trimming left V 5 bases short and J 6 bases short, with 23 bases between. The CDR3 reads CASSPGQGIPGGEQYF. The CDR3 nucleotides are TGTGCCAGCAGCCCAGGACAGGGCATCCCGGGGGGCGAGCAGTACTTC.

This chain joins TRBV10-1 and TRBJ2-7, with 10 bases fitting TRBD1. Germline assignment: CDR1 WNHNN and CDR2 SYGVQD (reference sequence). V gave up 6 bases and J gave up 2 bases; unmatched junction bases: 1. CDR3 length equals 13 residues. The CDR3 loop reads CASSGQGAYEQYF. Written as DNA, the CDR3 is TGCGCCAGCAGCGGACAGGGGGCCTACGAGCAGTACTTC.

The DNA of the CDR3 is TGTGCCAGCAGGGGCAGCGGGAGGGCCGGAGATACGCAGTATTTT. Its protein is CASRGSGRAGDTQYF. V and J are TRBV6-5 and TRBJ2-3, with 10 bases lining up with TRBD2. V shed 6 bases, J shed 5 bases, and the junction held 8 bases outside the gene matches. This CDR3 comprises 15 residues. Germline CDR1 MNHEY, CDR2 SVGAGI.

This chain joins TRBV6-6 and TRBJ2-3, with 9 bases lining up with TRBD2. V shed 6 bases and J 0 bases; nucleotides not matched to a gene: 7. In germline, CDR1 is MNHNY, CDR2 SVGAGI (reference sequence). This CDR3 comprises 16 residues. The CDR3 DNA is TGTGCCAGCAGGCTAGGGAGCGGGAGGAGCACAGATACGCAGTATTTT. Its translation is CASRLGSGRSTDTQYF.

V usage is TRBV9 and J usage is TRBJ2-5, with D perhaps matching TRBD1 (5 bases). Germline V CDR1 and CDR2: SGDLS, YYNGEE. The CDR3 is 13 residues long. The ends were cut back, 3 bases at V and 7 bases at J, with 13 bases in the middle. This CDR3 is CASSARGQGTQYF. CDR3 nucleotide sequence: TGTGCCAGCAGCGCCCGTGGTCAGGGGACCCAGTACTTC.

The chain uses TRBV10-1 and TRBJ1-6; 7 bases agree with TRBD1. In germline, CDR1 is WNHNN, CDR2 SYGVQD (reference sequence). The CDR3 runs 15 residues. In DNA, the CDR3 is TGCGAACACCTTACCAGACAGGGATGTAATTCACCCCTCCACTTT. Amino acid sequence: CEHLTRQGCNSPLHF.

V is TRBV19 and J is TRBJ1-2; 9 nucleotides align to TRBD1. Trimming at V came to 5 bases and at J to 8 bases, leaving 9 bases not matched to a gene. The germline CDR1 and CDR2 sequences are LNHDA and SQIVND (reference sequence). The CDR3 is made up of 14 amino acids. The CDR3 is CASSSPWDRVGYTF. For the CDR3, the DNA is TGTGCCAGTAGTTCCCCCTGGGACAGGGTAGGCTACACCTTC.

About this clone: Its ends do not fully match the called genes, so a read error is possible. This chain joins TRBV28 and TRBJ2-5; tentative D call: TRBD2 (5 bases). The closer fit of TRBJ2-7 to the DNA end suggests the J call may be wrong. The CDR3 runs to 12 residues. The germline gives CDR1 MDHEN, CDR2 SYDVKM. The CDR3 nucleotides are TGTGCCACCAGTCGTCGGGGAACCGAGCAGTACTTC. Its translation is CATSRRGTEQYF.

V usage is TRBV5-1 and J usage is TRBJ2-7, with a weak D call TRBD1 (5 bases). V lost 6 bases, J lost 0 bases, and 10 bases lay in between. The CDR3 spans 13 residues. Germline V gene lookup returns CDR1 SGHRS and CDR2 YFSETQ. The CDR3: CASNPGLSYEQYF. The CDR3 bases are TGCGCCAGCAACCCAGGGCTCTCCTACGAGCAGTACTTC.

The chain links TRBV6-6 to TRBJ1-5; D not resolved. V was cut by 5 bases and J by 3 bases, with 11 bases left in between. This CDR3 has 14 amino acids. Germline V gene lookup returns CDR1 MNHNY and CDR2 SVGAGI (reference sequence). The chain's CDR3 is CASSNPAVNQPQHF. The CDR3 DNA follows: TGTGCCAGCAGTAACCCAGCGGTCAATCAGCCCCAGCATTTT.

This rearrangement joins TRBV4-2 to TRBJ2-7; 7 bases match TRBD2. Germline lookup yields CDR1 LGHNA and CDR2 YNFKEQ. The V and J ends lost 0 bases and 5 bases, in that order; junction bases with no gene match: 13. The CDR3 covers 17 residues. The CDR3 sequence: CASSQDPGGSFIDEQYF. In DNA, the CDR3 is TGTGCCAGCAGCCAAGATCCGGGCGGGAGCTTCATAGACGAGCAGTACTTC.

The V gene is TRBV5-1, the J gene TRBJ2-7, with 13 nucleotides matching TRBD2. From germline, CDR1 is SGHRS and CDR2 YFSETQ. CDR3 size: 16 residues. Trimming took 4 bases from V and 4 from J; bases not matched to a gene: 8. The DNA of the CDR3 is TGCGCCAGCAGCAGAACCGGGACTAGCGGGACATACGAGCAGTACTTC. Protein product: CASSRTGTSGTYEQYF.

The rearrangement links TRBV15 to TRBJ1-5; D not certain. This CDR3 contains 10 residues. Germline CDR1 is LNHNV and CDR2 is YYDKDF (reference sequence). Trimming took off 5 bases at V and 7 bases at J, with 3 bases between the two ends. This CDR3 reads CATSPQPQHF. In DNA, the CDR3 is TGTGCCACCAGCCCACAGCCCCAGCATTTT.

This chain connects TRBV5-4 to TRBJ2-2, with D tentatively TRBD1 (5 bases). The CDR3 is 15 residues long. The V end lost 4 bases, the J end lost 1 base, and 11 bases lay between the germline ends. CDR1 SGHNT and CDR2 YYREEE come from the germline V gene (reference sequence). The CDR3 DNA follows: TGTGCCAGCAGCCCACAGGAAAGGAACACCGGGGAGCTGTTTTTT. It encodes CASSPQERNTGELFF.

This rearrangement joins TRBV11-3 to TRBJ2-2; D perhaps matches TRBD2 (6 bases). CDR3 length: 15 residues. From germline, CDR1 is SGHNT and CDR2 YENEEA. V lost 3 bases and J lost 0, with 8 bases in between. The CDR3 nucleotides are TGTGCCAGCAGCTTTAGCGGCCCGAACACCGGGGAGCTGTTTTTT. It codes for CASSFSGPNTGELFF.

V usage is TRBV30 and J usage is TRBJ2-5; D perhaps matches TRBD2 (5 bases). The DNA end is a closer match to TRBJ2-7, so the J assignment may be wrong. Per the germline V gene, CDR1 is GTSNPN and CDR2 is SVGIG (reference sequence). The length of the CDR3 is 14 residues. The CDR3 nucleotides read TGTGCCTGGACCAGCGGCTCTCTCTCCTACGAGCAGTACTTC. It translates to CAWTSGSLSYEQYF.

The CDR3 nucleotides are TGTGCCAGCAGTTACGCCGACAGGGGCCCCTACGAGCAGTACTTC. Residues: CASSYADRGPYEQYF. The chain recombines TRBV6-5 with TRBJ2-7; 8 bases line up with TRBD1. CDR1 MNHEY and CDR2 SVGAGI come from the germline V gene. The J segment lost 2 bases and the V segment lost 2 bases, leaving 5 bases of the junction unmatched. The CDR3 is 15 amino acids.

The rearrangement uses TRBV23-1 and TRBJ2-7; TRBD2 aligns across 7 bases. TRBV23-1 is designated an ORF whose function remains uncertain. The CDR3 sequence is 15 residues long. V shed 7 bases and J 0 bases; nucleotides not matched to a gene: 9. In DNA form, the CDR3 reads TGCGCCAGCACTCTCGTAGCGGGCCCCTCCTACGAGCAGTACTTC. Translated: CASTLVAGPSYEQYF.

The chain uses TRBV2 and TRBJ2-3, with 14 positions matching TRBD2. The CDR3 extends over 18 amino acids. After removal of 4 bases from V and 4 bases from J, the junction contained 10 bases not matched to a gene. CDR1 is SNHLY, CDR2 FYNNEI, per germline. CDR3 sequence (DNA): TGTGCCAGCAGTGGGCACTCCGGGACTAGCGGGAGAGCAGATACGCAGTATTTT. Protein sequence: CASSGHSGTSGRADTQYF.

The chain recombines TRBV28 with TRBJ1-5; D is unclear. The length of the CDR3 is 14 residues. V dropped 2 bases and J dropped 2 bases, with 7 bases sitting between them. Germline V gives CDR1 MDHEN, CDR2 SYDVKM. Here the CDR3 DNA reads TGTGCCAGCAGTTTAACCCGCGGCAATCAGCCCCAGCATTTT. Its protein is CASSLTRGNQPQHF.

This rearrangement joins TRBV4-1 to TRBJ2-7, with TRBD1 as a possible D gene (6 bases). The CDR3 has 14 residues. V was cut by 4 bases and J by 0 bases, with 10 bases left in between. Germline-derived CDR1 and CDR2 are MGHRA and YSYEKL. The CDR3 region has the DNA TGCGCCAGCAGCCTGGACAGCAGCTCCTACGAGCAGTACTTC. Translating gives CASSLDSSSYEQYF.

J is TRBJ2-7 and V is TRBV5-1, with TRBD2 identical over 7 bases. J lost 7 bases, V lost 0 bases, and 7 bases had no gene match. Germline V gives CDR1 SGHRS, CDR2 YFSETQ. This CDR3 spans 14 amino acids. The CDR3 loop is CASSLGAGAREQYF. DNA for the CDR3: TGCGCCAGCAGCTTGGGGGCGGGAGCGAGGGAGCAGTACTTC.

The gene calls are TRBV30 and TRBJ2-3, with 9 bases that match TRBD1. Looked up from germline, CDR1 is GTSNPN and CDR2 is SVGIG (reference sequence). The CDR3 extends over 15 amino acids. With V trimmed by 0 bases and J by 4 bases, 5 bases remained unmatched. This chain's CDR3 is CAWSVKGQGSDTQYF. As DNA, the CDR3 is TGTGCCTGGAGTGTAAAAGGACAGGGGTCAGATACGCAGTATTTT. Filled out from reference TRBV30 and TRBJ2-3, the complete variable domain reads SQTIHQWPATLVQPVGSPLSLECTVEGTSNPNLYWYRQAAGRGLQLLFYSVGIGQISSEVPQNLSASRPQDRQFILSSKKLLLSDSGFYLCAWSVKGQGSDTQYFGPGTRLTVL.

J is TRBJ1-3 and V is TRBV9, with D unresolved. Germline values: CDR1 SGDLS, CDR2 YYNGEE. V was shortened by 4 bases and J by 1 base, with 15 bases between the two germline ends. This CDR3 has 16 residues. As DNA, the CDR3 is TGTGCCAGCAGCTTCGGGGTCCATGAATCTGGAAACACCATATATTTT. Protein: CASSFGVHESGNTIYF.